A selection of T cell receptor beta chains follows, all from one sample in a study of T cells in Graves' hyperthyroidism and ophthalmopathy. Each CDR3 protein is one row after TCRdb ran MiXCR on the multiplex PCR reads. This sample has under 750,000 distinct CDR3 sequences, with approximately 18% found just once. Sequencing used blood. The source of these receptors is a woman between 50 and 59 years old with Graves' hyperthyroidism that later progressed to Graves' ophthalmopathy. The CDR3 runs from the conserved cysteine through the conserved F or W. The D gene is left open where the match is weak. Only part of the rows carry a size: once, few, many, or a class if the clone is expanded.

CDR3nt: TGTGCCAGCAGCTCAGAGCGGACCAGGGGCGGGTACGAGCAGTACTTC
CDR3aa: CASSSERTRGGYEQYF
j_gene: TRBJ2-7
d_gene: .
v_gene: TRBV7-9
abundance: many

CDR3nt: TGCGCCAGCAGCTTGGAAAGAACGACTAACTATGGCTACACCTTC
CDR3aa: CASSLERTTNYGYTF
j_gene: TRBJ1-2
d_gene: .
v_gene: TRBV5-1
abundance: many

CDR3nt: TGTGCCAGCAGCTTAGATGGATCTGGCTACACCTTC
CDR3aa: CASSLDGSGYTF
j_gene: TRBJ1-2
d_gene: .
v_gene: TRBV7-9
abundance: many

CDR3nt: TGTGCCAGCGGGGGGCCCTCCCACAATGAGCAGTTCTTC
CDR3aa: CASGGPSHNEQFF
j_gene: TRBJ2-1
d_gene: .
v_gene: TRBV12-3/TRBV12-4
abundance: .

CDR3nt: TGTGCCAGCTCACCAGCGAGCAATCAGCCCCAGCATTTT
CDR3aa: CASSPASNQPQHF
j_gene: TRBJ1-5
d_gene: .
v_gene: TRBV18
abundance: many

CDR3nt: TGTGCCAGCGACAGGAACAATGAAAAACTGTTTTTT
CDR3aa: CASDRNNEKLFF
j_gene: TRBJ1-4
d_gene: .
v_gene: TRBV2
abundance: many

CDR3nt: TGTGCCAGCAGCCGGACGATACAGGGAATGGACACTGAAGCTTTCTTT
CDR3aa: CASSRTIQGMDTEAFF
j_gene: TRBJ1-1
d_gene: .
v_gene: TRBV5-5
abundance: many

CDR3nt: TGTGCCAGCAGTCAGACAGGGGCACTCTCTGGAAACACCATATATTTT
CDR3aa: CASSQTGALSGNTIYF
j_gene: TRBJ1-3
d_gene: TRBD1
v_gene: TRBV25-1
abundance: .

CDR3nt: TGTGCCACCAGTGAGGGGCTAGCGGGGGGTCCGTCCTACAATGAGCAGTTCTTC
CDR3aa: CATSEGLAGGPSYNEQFF
j_gene: TRBJ2-1
d_gene: TRBD2
v_gene: TRBV24-1
abundance: .

CDR3nt: TGTGCCAGCAGCCGAGCAGGGGATTCACCCCTCCACTTT
CDR3aa: CASSRAGDSPLHF
j_gene: TRBJ1-6
d_gene: .
v_gene: TRBV3-1
abundance: few

CDR3nt: TGTGCCAGCAGACCTAAAACCGGGACAGGGAACACCGGGGAGCTGTTTTTT
CDR3aa: CASRPKTGTGNTGELFF
j_gene: TRBJ2-2
d_gene: TRBD1
v_gene: TRBV25-1
abundance: few

CDR3nt: TGTGCCAGTAGTATAGTAGTCCGGAGACCGTACAATGAGCAGTTCTTC
CDR3aa: CASSIVVRRPYNEQFF
j_gene: TRBJ2-1
d_gene: .
v_gene: TRBV19
abundance: .

CDR3nt: TGTGCCAGCAGCCCCCAGTCGGCAGGGGTACTTGGCTACACCTTC
CDR3aa: CASSPQSAGVLGYTF
j_gene: TRBJ1-2
d_gene: .
v_gene: TRBV27
abundance: .

CDR3nt: TGCAGTGCTAGAGATGCTAGACAGGGGAGCACAGATACGCAGTATTTT
CDR3aa: CSARDARQGSTDTQYF
j_gene: TRBJ2-3
d_gene: TRBD1
v_gene: TRBV20-1
abundance: many